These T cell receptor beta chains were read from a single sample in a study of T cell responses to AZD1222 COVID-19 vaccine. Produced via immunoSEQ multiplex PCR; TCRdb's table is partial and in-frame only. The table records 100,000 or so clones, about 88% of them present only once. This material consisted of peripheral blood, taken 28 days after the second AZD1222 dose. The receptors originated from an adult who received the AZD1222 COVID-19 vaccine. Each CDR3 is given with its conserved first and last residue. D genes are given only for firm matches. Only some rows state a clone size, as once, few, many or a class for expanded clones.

cdr3_aa: CASSSGEQETQYF
cdr3_nt: NA
clone_size: NA
v_call: TRBV12-3/TRBV12-4
j_call: TRBJ2-5
d_call: NA

cdr3_aa: CACKGSGNTIYF
cdr3_nt: TGTGCCTGTAAAGGCTCTGGAAACACCATATATTTT
clone_size: NA
v_call: TRBV30
j_call: TRBJ1-3
d_call: NA

cdr3_aa: CASKDGSYEQYF
cdr3_nt: TGTGCCAGCAAGGACGGCTCCTACGAGCAGTACTTC
clone_size: NA
v_call: TRBV28
j_call: TRBJ2-7
d_call: NA

cdr3_aa: CSVGLAPYNEQFF
cdr3_nt: TGCAGCGTTGGACTAGCCCCCTACAATGAGCAGTTCTTC
clone_size: NA
v_call: TRBV29-1
j_call: TRBJ2-1
d_call: TRBD2

cdr3_aa: CASSLVPSEYSNQPQHF
cdr3_nt: TGTGCCAGCAGCTTAGTCCCCTCAGAATATAGCAATCAGCCCCAGCATTTT
clone_size: NA
v_call: TRBV7-3
j_call: TRBJ1-5
d_call: NA

cdr3_aa: CATAGGPGELFF
cdr3_nt: TGTGCCACCGCAGGGGGCCCCGGGGAGCTGTTTTTT
clone_size: NA
v_call: TRBV24-1
j_call: TRBJ2-2
d_call: TRBD1

cdr3_aa: CASSSPGLAGGRSYNEQFF
cdr3_nt: TGCGCCAGCAGCTCTCCGGGACTAGCGGGAGGCCGCTCCTACAATGAGCAGTTCTTC
clone_size: NA
v_call: TRBV5-1
j_call: TRBJ2-1
d_call: TRBD2

cdr3_aa: CASSLVSDTYHNIQYF
cdr3_nt: TGTGCCAGCAGCTTAGTCTCGGACACCTACCACAACATTCAGTACTTC
clone_size: NA
v_call: TRBV13
j_call: TRBJ2-4
d_call: NA

cdr3_aa: CAWGGREGEKLFF
cdr3_nt: TGTGCCTGGGGGGGTAGGGAAGGAGAAAAACTGTTTTTT
clone_size: few
v_call: TRBV30
j_call: TRBJ1-4
d_call: NA

cdr3_aa: CASSNLAGQASDEQFF
cdr3_nt: TGTGCCAGTAGTAATCTAGCGGGACAAGCGTCGGATGAGCAGTTCTTC
clone_size: NA
v_call: TRBV19
j_call: TRBJ2-1
d_call: TRBD2

cdr3_aa: CASSRGTGELFF
cdr3_nt: TGTGCCAGCAGCCGAGGGACCGGGGAGCTGTTTTTT
clone_size: NA
v_call: TRBV3-1/TRBV3-2
j_call: TRBJ2-2
d_call: NA

cdr3_aa: CANSDGTSGRTGELFF
cdr3_nt: TGCGCCAACAGTGACGGGACTAGCGGGAGGACCGGGGAGCTGTTTTTT
clone_size: NA
v_call: TRBV10-2
j_call: TRBJ2-2
d_call: TRBD2

cdr3_aa: CASSSQETQYF
cdr3_nt: TGCGCCAGCAGCTCGCAAGAGACCCAGTACTTC
clone_size: NA
v_call: TRBV5-1
j_call: TRBJ2-5
d_call: NA

cdr3_aa: CASRGLYTGELFF
cdr3_nt: TGTGCCAGCAGGGGACTCTACACCGGGGAGCTGTTTTTT
clone_size: NA
v_call: TRBV9
j_call: TRBJ2-2
d_call: NA

cdr3_aa: CASSQERIAYSSYNEQFF
cdr3_nt: TGTGCCAGCAGCCAAGAAAGAATAGCCTATAGCTCCTACAATGAGCAGTTCTTC
clone_size: NA
v_call: TRBV4-2
j_call: TRBJ2-1
d_call: NA

cdr3_aa: CASRPQSGPNTEAFF
cdr3_nt: TGTGCCAGCAGGCCCCAGTCAGGGCCGAACACTGAAGCTTTCTTT
clone_size: once
v_call: TRBV28
j_call: TRBJ1-1
d_call: NA

cdr3_aa: CASGRGGGEQYF
cdr3_nt: TGTGCCAGCGGTAGGGGTGGAGGGGAGCAGTACTTC
clone_size: NA
v_call: TRBV28
j_call: TRBJ2-7
d_call: NA

cdr3_aa: CASGLVQGMRTEAFF
cdr3_nt: TGTGCTAGTGGTTTGGTACAAGGGATGAGGACTGAAGCTTTCTTT
clone_size: NA
v_call: TRBV12-5
j_call: TRBJ1-1
d_call: NA

cdr3_aa: CASSSRVVAGGKNTGELFF
cdr3_nt: TGCGCCAGCAGCTCCCGCGTGGTAGCGGGAGGGAAGAACACCGGGGAGCTGTTTTTT
clone_size: NA
v_call: TRBV5-1
j_call: TRBJ2-2
d_call: TRBD2

cdr3_aa: CASSIRDNSPLHF
cdr3_nt: TGTGCCAGTAGTATCCGGGATAATTCACCCCTCCACTTT
clone_size: NA
v_call: TRBV19
j_call: TRBJ1-6
d_call: NA

cdr3_aa: CASSLLYRNWNEQFF
cdr3_nt: TGTGCCAGCAGTCTATTATATAGGAACTGGAATGAGCAGTTCTTC
clone_size: NA
v_call: TRBV28
j_call: TRBJ2-1
d_call: NA

cdr3_aa: CASSYTGLAGIEQFF
cdr3_nt: TGTGCCAGCAGTTACACGGGACTAGCGGGAATAGAGCAGTTCTTC
clone_size: NA
v_call: TRBV6-2/TRBV6-3
j_call: TRBJ2-1
d_call: TRBD2

cdr3_aa: CASRRDRADTEAFF
cdr3_nt: TGTGCCAGCAGGCGCGACAGGGCGGACACTGAAGCTTTCTTT
clone_size: NA
v_call: TRBV27
j_call: TRBJ1-1
d_call: TRBD1

cdr3_aa: CASRPTGAYEQYF
cdr3_nt: TGTGCCAGCAGGCCGACAGGGGCCTACGAGCAGTACTTC
clone_size: NA
v_call: TRBV12-3/TRBV12-4
j_call: TRBJ2-7
d_call: TRBD1

cdr3_aa: CASSVEPNTEAFF
cdr3_nt: TGTGCCAGCAGCGTAGAGCCGAACACTGAAGCTTTCTTT
clone_size: NA
v_call: TRBV9
j_call: TRBJ1-1
d_call: NA

cdr3_aa: CASSQSQTIEQFF
cdr3_nt: TGCGCCAGCAGTCAATCGCAGACAATTGAGCAGTTCTTC
clone_size: NA
v_call: TRBV23-1
j_call: TRBJ2-1
d_call: NA

cdr3_aa: CASSFPGLAGGTGELFF
cdr3_nt: TGTGCCAGCAGCTTTCCGGGACTAGCGGGAGGAACCGGGGAGCTGTTTTTT
clone_size: NA
v_call: TRBV7-2
j_call: TRBJ2-2
d_call: TRBD2

cdr3_aa: CASSLGLGGSGANVLTF
cdr3_nt: TGTGCCAGCAGTTTAGGTCTGGGAGGGTCTGGGGCCAACGTCCTGACTTTC
clone_size: NA
v_call: TRBV27
j_call: TRBJ2-6
d_call: TRBD2

cdr3_aa: CAWSPGTSSYNEQFF
cdr3_nt: TGTGCCTGGAGTCCCGGGACTAGCTCCTACAATGAGCAGTTCTTC
clone_size: NA
v_call: TRBV30
j_call: TRBJ2-1
d_call: TRBD2

cdr3_aa: CASSLARSQGAHGYTF
cdr3_nt: TGTGCCAGCAGCTTAGCCCGCAGTCAGGGGGCGCACGGCTACACCTTC
clone_size: NA
v_call: TRBV7-2
j_call: TRBJ1-2
d_call: TRBD1

cdr3_aa: CASSYSRDMRGYTF
cdr3_nt: TGTGCCAGCAGTTACTCAAGGGACATGAGGGGCTACACCTTC
clone_size: NA
v_call: TRBV6-5
j_call: TRBJ1-2
d_call: NA

cdr3_aa: CASIPGAVTGELFF
cdr3_nt: TGTGCCAGCATCCCTGGGGCGGTCACCGGGGAGCTGTTTTTT
clone_size: NA
v_call: TRBV28
j_call: TRBJ2-2
d_call: NA

cdr3_aa: CASSFVPSGRVTDTQYF
cdr3_nt: TGTGCCAGCAGCTTCGTCCCTAGCGGGAGAGTCACAGATACGCAGTATTTT
clone_size: NA
v_call: TRBV7-2
j_call: TRBJ2-3
d_call: TRBD2

cdr3_aa: CASSLTPDAGGYTF
cdr3_nt: TGTGCCAGCAGCTTAACCCCTGATGCCGGTGGCTACACCTTC
clone_size: NA
v_call: TRBV7-3
j_call: TRBJ1-2
d_call: NA

cdr3_aa: CASSRTRGVLYEQYF
cdr3_nt: TGTGCCAGCAGCCGGACCAGGGGAGTACTCTACGAGCAGTACTTC
clone_size: NA
v_call: TRBV5-8
j_call: TRBJ2-7
d_call: NA

cdr3_aa: CAGQLGANTEAFF
cdr3_nt: TGTGCCGGGCAGCTGGGCGCGAACACTGAAGCTTTCTTT
clone_size: NA
v_call: TRBV7-9
j_call: TRBJ1-1
d_call: NA

cdr3_aa: CASSTRGRDQPQHF
cdr3_nt: TGTGCCAGCAGTACCCGGGGCCGGGATCAGCCCCAGCATTTT
clone_size: once
v_call: TRBV28
j_call: TRBJ1-5
d_call: NA

cdr3_aa: CASSLRRGANEKLFF
cdr3_nt: TGTGCCAGCAGTCTTAGGAGAGGGGCTAATGAAAAACTGTTTTTT
clone_size: once
v_call: TRBV6-5
j_call: TRBJ1-4
d_call: NA

cdr3_aa: CACSTALTYGYTF
cdr3_nt: TGTGCCTGTTCGACCGCTCTGACGTATGGCTACACCTTC
clone_size: NA
v_call: TRBV7-8
j_call: TRBJ1-2
d_call: NA

cdr3_aa: CASSLSGGNTEAFF
cdr3_nt: TGTGCCAGCAGTTTATCCGGTGGGAACACTGAAGCTTTCTTT
clone_size: NA
v_call: TRBV28
j_call: TRBJ1-1
d_call: NA

cdr3_aa: CASSPYDRYQNTGELFF
cdr3_nt: TGTGCCAGCAGCCCTTATGACAGATACCAGAACACCGGGGAGCTGTTTTTT
clone_size: NA
v_call: TRBV7-2
j_call: TRBJ2-2
d_call: NA

cdr3_aa: CASSQYSSGIAGELFF
cdr3_nt: TGCGCCAGCAGCCAGTACTCTAGCGGGATAGCCGGGGAGCTGTTTTTT
clone_size: NA
v_call: TRBV4-1
j_call: TRBJ2-2
d_call: TRBD2

cdr3_aa: CASSFSGSPTDTQYF
cdr3_nt: TGTGCCAGCAGCTTCAGCGGGTCCCCCACAGATACGCAGTATTTT
clone_size: NA
v_call: TRBV5-5
j_call: TRBJ2-3
d_call: NA

cdr3_aa: CASSLPRSEGTDTQYF
cdr3_nt: TGTGCCAGCAGCCTACCCCGATCTGAGGGTACAGATACGCAGTATTTT
clone_size: NA
v_call: TRBV3-1/TRBV3-2
j_call: TRBJ2-3
d_call: NA

cdr3_aa: CASSEWDYREGTDTQYF
cdr3_nt: TGTGCCAGCAGTGAATGGGACTACCGGGAGGGCACAGATACGCAGTATTTT
clone_size: NA
v_call: TRBV25-1
j_call: TRBJ2-3
d_call: TRBD2

cdr3_aa: CASSLGRPTSTDTQYF
cdr3_nt: TGCGCCAGCAGCTTGGGCAGGCCAACTAGCACAGATACGCAGTATTTT
clone_size: NA
v_call: TRBV5-1
j_call: TRBJ2-3
d_call: NA

cdr3_aa: CASSLDSVGGGYTF
cdr3_nt: TGTGCCAGCAGCTTAGATAGTGTTGGGGGTGGCTACACCTTC
clone_size: NA
v_call: TRBV7-8
j_call: TRBJ1-2
d_call: NA

cdr3_aa: CASSEALPAAKNIQYF
cdr3_nt: TGTGCCAGCAGTGAAGCGCTTCCAGCGGCCAAAAACATTCAGTACTTC
clone_size: NA
v_call: TRBV6-1
j_call: TRBJ2-4
d_call: NA

cdr3_aa: CASSIGGTSRDEQFF
cdr3_nt: TGTGCCAGTAGTATTGGGGGGACTAGTAGGGATGAGCAGTTCTTC
clone_size: NA
v_call: TRBV19
j_call: TRBJ2-1
d_call: TRBD2

cdr3_aa: CASSLGGAVGSGNTIYF
cdr3_nt: TGTGCCAGCAGCTTAGGGGGGGCAGTAGGCTCTGGAAACACCATATATTTT
clone_size: NA
v_call: TRBV7-8
j_call: TRBJ1-3
d_call: NA